This note documents a single TCR beta chain sequence. The repertoire was sequenced with immunoSEQ multiplex PCR; TCRdb's copy has only in-frame clones and lacks some. The sample holds 140,000 or so clones, about 90% seen once. Clinical history as reported by participants underpinned cohort assignment. CDR3 size: 15 residues. The ends lost 5 bases at V and 4 bases at J; junction bases unmatched: 4. CDR1 SNHLY and CDR2 FYNNEI come from the germline V gene. This sample is drawn from a study of blood T cell repertoires in COVID-19. The overall study: The analysed material was cDNA or gDNA that came from T cells, B-cell-depleted T cells, or PBMCs.

This TCR came from a man between 60 and 70 years old who had recovered from COVID-19. The chain employs TRBV2 and TRBJ2-1; 11 positions match TRBD2. The specimen was PBMCs or T cells enriched from blood (not recorded which). This CDR3 reads CASSTGTSGYNEQFF. The CDR3 DNA is TGTGCCAGCAGTACCGGGACTAGCGGTTACAATGAGCAGTTCTTC. Using reference TRBV2 and TRBJ2-1 for the parts outside the CDR3, the full variable domain is EPEVTQTPSHQVTQMGQEVILRCVPISNHLYFYWYRQILGQKVEFLVSFYNNEISEKSEIFDDQFSVERPDGSNFTLKIRSTKLEDSAMYFCASSTGTSGYNEQFFGPGTRLTVL.